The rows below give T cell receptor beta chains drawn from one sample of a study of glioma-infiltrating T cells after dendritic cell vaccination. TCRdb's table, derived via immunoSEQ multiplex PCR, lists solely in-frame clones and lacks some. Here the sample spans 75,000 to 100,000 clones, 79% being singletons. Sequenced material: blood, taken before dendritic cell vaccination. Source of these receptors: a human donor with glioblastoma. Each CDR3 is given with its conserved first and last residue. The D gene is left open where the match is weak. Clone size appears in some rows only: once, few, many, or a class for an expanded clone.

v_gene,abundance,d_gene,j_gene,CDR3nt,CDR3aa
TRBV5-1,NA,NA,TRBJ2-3,TGCGCCAGCAGCCCGGCAGGGCCTGGCACAGATACGCAGTATTTT,CASSPAGPGTDTQYF
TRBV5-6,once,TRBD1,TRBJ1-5,TGTGCCAGCAGCTCCAACGACAGGGCCAATCAGCCCCAGCATTTT,CASSSNDRANQPQHF
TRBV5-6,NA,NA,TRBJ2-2,TGTGCCAGCAGCTTCGTCACAGTACGGACCGGGGAGCTGTTTTTT,CASSFVTVRTGELFF
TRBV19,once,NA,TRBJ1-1,TGTGCCAGTAGTCCTGTGAGCTTGAACACTGAAGCTTTCTTT,CASSPVSLNTEAFF
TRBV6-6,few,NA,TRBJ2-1,TGTGCCAGCAGAAGGGACACAATACAGTTCTTC,CASRRDTIQFF
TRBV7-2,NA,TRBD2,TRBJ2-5,TGTGCCAGCAGCTCCACGGGGGGGCCATCAGAGACCCAGTACTTC,CASSSTGGPSETQYF
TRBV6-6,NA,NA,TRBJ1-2,TGTGCCAGCAGTTCCTCGACAGTTTTGCTGAGCTATGGCTACACCTTC,CASSSSTVLLSYGYTF
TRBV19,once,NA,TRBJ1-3,TGTGCCAGTAGTCTTTTAAGGACAGCCTCTGGAAACACCATATATTTT,CASSLLRTASGNTIYF
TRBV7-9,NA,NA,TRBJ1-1,TGTGCCAGCAGCTTAGTTCCACTTGAAGCTTTCTTT,CASSLVPLEAFF
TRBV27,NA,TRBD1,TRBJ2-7,TGTGCCAGCGGCCATCAGGGGGTCTACGAGCAGTACTTC,CASGHQGVYEQYF
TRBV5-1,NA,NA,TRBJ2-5,TGCGCCAGCAGCTTGCCCGAGACAGGACAAGAGACCCAGTACTTC,CASSLPETGQETQYF
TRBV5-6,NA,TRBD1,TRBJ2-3,TGTGCCAGCAGCCCCGGACAGGGATCCACAGATACGCAGTATTTT,CASSPGQGSTDTQYF
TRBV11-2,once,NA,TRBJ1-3,TGTGCCAGCACCCCAGGGAGGGCTGGAAACACCATATATTTT,CASTPGRAGNTIYF
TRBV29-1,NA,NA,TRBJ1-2,TGCAGCGTCCGGGACACTAACTATGGCTACACCTTC,CSVRDTNYGYTF
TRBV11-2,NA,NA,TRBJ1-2,TGTGCCAGCAGCCCCGAGGACAACATTGGCTACACCTTC,CASSPEDNIGYTF
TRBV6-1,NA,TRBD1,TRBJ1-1,TGTGCCAGCAGCTCCCGGCAGGGGGCGCGAACTGAAGCTTTCTTT,CASSSRQGARTEAFF
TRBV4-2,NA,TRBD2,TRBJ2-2,TGTGCCAGCAGCCCCATTAGCGGGAGGTTGGCCGGGGAGCTGTTTTTT,CASSPISGRLAGELFF
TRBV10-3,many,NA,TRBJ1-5,TGTGCCATCAGGGACAGTCAGGGTCAGCCCCAGCATTTT,CAIRDSQGQPQHF
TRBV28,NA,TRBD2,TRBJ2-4,TGTGCCAGCAGTTTAGGGACTACCATTCAGTACTTC,CASSLGTTIQYF
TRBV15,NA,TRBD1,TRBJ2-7,TGTGCCACCAGCAGAGGAGGGACAGGAAACTACGAGCAGTACTTC,CATSRGGTGNYEQYF
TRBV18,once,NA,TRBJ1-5,TGTGCCAGCTCAAACAGGGATAGCAATCAGCCCCAGCATTTT,CASSNRDSNQPQHF
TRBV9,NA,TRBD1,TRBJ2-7,TGTGCCAGCAGCGTAGGGGACAGCAACCGCTACGAGCAGTACTTC,CASSVGDSNRYEQYF
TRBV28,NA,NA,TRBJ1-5,TGTGCCAGCAGTTTTGGAGGATATGGATTTGTCGTGAGAAATCAGCCCCAGCATTTT,CASSFGGYGFVVRNQPQHF